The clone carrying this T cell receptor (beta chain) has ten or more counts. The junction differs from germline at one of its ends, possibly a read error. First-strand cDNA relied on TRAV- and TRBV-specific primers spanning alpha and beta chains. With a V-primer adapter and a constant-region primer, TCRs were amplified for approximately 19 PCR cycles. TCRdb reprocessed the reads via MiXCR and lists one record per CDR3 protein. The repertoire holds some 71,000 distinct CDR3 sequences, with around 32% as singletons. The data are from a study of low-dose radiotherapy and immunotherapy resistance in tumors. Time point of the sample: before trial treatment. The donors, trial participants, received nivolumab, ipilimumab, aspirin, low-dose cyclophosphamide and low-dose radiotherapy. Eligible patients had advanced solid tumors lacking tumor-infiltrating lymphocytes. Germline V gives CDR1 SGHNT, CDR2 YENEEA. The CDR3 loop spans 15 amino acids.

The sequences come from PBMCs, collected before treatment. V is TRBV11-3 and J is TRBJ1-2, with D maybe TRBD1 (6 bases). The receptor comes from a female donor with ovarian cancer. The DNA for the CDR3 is TGTGCCAGCAGCTTAAGGGGGGACTCTAAGTATGGCTACACCTTC. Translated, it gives CASSLRGDSKYGYTF. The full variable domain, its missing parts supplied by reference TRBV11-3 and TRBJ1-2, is EAGVVQSPRYKIIEKKQPVAFWCNPISGHNTLYWYLQNLGQGPELLIRYENEEAVDDSQLPKDRFSAERLKGVDSTLKIQPAELGDSAVYLCASSLRGDSKYGYTFGSGTRLTVV.